The following is a T cell receptor beta chain sequence with its context. Its antigen is not identified. The sample belongs to a study of T cell responses to AZD1222 COVID-19 vaccine. The study, taken as a whole, reports: Baseline testing showed seropositivity in only a handful of AZD1222 recipients. Following two doses of AZD1222, Spike-specific TCR breadth and depth rose.

CDR1 and CDR2 from the germline V gene are LNHNV and YYDKDF (reference sequence). The length of the CDR3 is 15 residues. V was clipped by 1 base and J by 5 bases, with 9 bases between them. TCRdb's copy holds only in-frame clones and misses some; the assay was immunoSEQ multiplex PCR. Among 95,000 to 150,000 clones listed, roughly 92% were seen once. The source material was peripheral blood, sampled on day 0 of AZD1222 vaccination. The rearrangement joins TRBV15 to TRBJ1-6; D ambiguous. The sequence derives from an adult in good health. CDR3 protein: CATSRGARDNSPLHF. The CDR3, as DNA: TGTGCCACCAGCAGAGGCGCGAGGGATAATTCACCCCTCCACTTT.